Below, 12 T cell receptor beta chains from the same sample are listed, as sequenced in a study of blood T cell repertoires in COVID-19. Sequencing was performed with immunoSEQ multiplex PCR; in TCRdb, only in-frame clones are kept and a portion is missing. Of roughly 84,000 clones in the sample, approximately 78% are singletons; the top ten hold around 15%. Input material: peripheral blood. These receptors all stem from a woman at least 80 years old with acute or convalescent COVID-19.

The chain employs TRBV12-3 or TRBV12-4 and TRBJ1-2; 8 nucleotides line up with TRBD1. The CDR3 loop spans 12 amino acids. J lost 7 bases, V lost 7 bases, and 5 bases had no gene match. CDR3 amino acids: CASTPGGGGYTF. The CDR3 bases are TGTGCCAGCACCCCAGGGGGCGGTGGCTACACCTTC.

The rearrangement links TRBV29-1 to TRBJ2-3; TRBD1 is a possible D gene (5 bases). The V gene's germline CDR1 is SQVTM and CDR2 ANQGSEA. V was shortened by 4 bases and J by 2 bases, with 13 bases between the two germline ends. The CDR3 is 14 residues long. The chain's CDR3 is CSVGTTVNTDTQYF. The CDR3 DNA reads as TGCAGCGTTGGTACGACAGTGAACACAGATACGCAGTATTTT.

This CDR3 reads CASSQFAGGTEQYF. The CDR3 region has the DNA TGTGCCAGCAGCCAATTTGCAGGGGGGACCGAGCAGTACTTC. This chain uses TRBV3-1 (or the pseudogene TRBV3-2) with TRBJ2-7; D might be TRBD1 (7 bases). Trimming removed 2 bases at V and 6 bases at J, with 14 bases between. CDR3 length equals 14 residues. CDR1 is LGHDT and CDR2 is YNNKEL in the germline V gene (reference sequence).

The chain carries TRBV19 and TRBJ1-4; TRBD1 aligns across 12 bases. This CDR3 contains 15 residues. Germline CDR1 reads LNHDA; CDR2 reads SQIVND (reference sequence). The J segment lost 8 bases and the V segment lost 5 bases, leaving 6 bases of the junction unmatched. CDR3 coding DNA: TGTGCCAGTAGTTTGACCGGGACAGGGGGCGAAAAACTGTTTTTT. Protein sequence: CASSLTGTGGEKLFF. Together with reference TRBV19 and TRBJ1-4, the CDR3 gives the full variable domain: DGGITQSPKYLFRKEGQNVTLSCEQNLNHDAMYWYRQDPGQGLRLIYYSQIVNDFQKGDIAEGYSVSREKKESFPLTVTSAQKNPTAFYLCASSLTGTGGEKLFFGSGTQLSVL.

The rearrangement uses TRBV7-2 and TRBJ2-2; 7 bases are shared with TRBD2. CDR3 length equals 15 residues. The germline V gene encodes CDR1 SGHTA and CDR2 FQGNSA. Unmatched junction bases numbered 5, after V lost 1 base and J lost 6 bases. This CDR3 reads CASSLGLATPGELFF. The CDR3 region has the DNA TGTGCCAGCAGCTTAGGACTAGCCACTCCCGGGGAGCTGTTTTTT. The variable domain in full, completed from reference TRBV7-2 and TRBJ2-2, reads GAGVSQSPSNKVTEKGKDVELRCDPISGHTALYWYRQSLGQGLEFLIYFQGNSAPDKSGLPSDRFSAERTGGSVSTLTIQRTQQEDSAVYLCASSLGLATPGELFFGEGSRLTVL.

V and J are TRBV14 and TRBJ2-1; D remains unclear. Trimming pared 8 bases from V and 7 bases from J, leaving 15 bases between. Germline V gene data show CDR1 as SGHDN and CDR2 as FVKESK. The CDR3 is 13 amino acids. The CDR3 bases are TGTGCCAGCCGACTCCTGTCCCCGAATGAGCAGTTCTTC. Its protein is CASRLLSPNEQFF.

The chain links TRBV5-5 to TRBJ1-6; D gene ambiguous. Per the germline V gene, CDR1 is SGHKS and CDR2 is YYEKEE (reference sequence). This CDR3 comprises 16 residues. The V and J ends lost 4 bases and 6 bases respectively, with 17 bases between them. The CDR3, as DNA: TGTGCCAGCAGCCTTAGTACGGGGAACCTTAATTCACCCCTCCACTTT. The encoded protein is CASSLSTGNLNSPLHF.

The J gene is TRBJ2-5, the V gene TRBV5-1; TRBD2 aligns across 7 bases. Unmatched junction bases numbered 9, after V lost 4 bases and J lost 3 bases. CDR3 size: 15 residues. Germline values: CDR1 SGHRS, CDR2 YFSETQ. For the CDR3, the DNA is TGCGCCAGCAGCCGGGGACCCCGGGGGGAAGAGACCCAGTACTTC. This gives the protein CASSRGPRGEETQYF.

The rearrangement uses TRBV5-4 and TRBJ2-4; tentatively, D is TRBD2 (6 bases). The V end lost 3 bases, the J end lost 3 bases, and 13 bases lay between the germline ends. This CDR3 region has 15 residues. The germline CDR1 and CDR2 sequences are SGHNT and YYREEE (reference sequence). The CDR3 DNA is TGTGCCAGCAGCTCGGGGGTGTGGGACAAAAACATTCAGTACTTC. Translated: CASSSGVWDKNIQYF.

The rearrangement links TRBV30 to TRBJ1-6; D is perhaps TRBD1 (5 bases). The germline V gene encodes CDR1 GTSNPN and CDR2 SVGIG (reference sequence). V lost 3 bases to trimming and J lost 4 bases, with 7 bases between them. CDR3 length: 13 amino acids. DNA of the CDR3: TGTGCCTGGAGGGAGGGGTATAATTCACCCCTCCACTTT. This gives the protein CAWREGYNSPLHF.

This rearrangement joins TRBV18 to TRBJ1-2, with D tentatively TRBD1 (5 bases). V was clipped by 3 bases and J by 5 bases, with 16 bases between them. CDR3 length: 15 residues. Germline V gene lookup returns CDR1 KGHSH and CDR2 LQKENI. CDR3 region: CASSPGNGGGYGYTF. The CDR3 nucleotides are TGTGCCAGCTCACCCGGTAACGGGGGAGGGTATGGCTACACCTTC. The full variable domain, completed using reference TRBV18 and TRBJ1-2, is NAGVMQNPRHLVRRRGQEARLRCSPMKGHSHVYWYRQLPEEGLKFMVYLQKENIIDESGMPKERFSAEFPKEGPSILRIQQVVRGDSAAYFCASSPGNGGGYGYTFGSGTRLTVV.

The rearrangement links TRBV7-2 to TRBJ2-1; TRBD2 might be the D (6 bases). Looked up from germline, CDR1 is SGHTA and CDR2 is FQGNSA. The CDR3 extends over 17 amino acids. V lost 5 bases, J lost 6 bases, and 23 bases lay in between. CDR3: CASSPPPILAGFNEQFF. The CDR3 DNA reads TGTGCCAGCAGCCCCCCTCCCATACTAGCAGGGTTCAATGAGCAGTTCTTC.